This T cell receptor (beta chain) originates from a study of metastatic and nonmetastatic thyroid tumors (dated by TCRdb to about 2020). With respect to the entire study: The researchers compared repertoires between peripheral blood samples and tumor or nodule tissue samples from patients with malignant or benign thyroid disease. Results the study describes overall, beyond this receptor: TCR beta diversity was reported as significantly higher in malignant tumors than in benign nodules, in both blood and tumor samples.

Including the terminal cysteine and phenylalanine, the CDR3 comprises 16 residues. The DNA shown is the 48-base CDR3, in frame from base 1. V and J are trimmed by 0 bases and 4 bases, and the gene matches miss 8 bases of the junction. The germline V gene (reference sequence) provides CDR1 MNHNY and CDR2 SVGAGI. Many counts were recorded for this clone. This clone's antigen is unknown. No per-base quality is available; no much larger clone lies one base away. The receptor library was made with PCR. TCRdb shows the sequencer as Illumina HiSeq 4000. High-throughput sequencing was used to profile the CDR3 region of the TCR beta-chain in every patient. As for the original processing: The researchers built a classifier to tell apart papillary thyroid cancer patients with distant metastasis, based on CDR3 differences among clinicopathological groups. The Shannon index was used to measure repertoire diversity, and the Morisita-Horn index was used to measure how similar tumor and blood repertoires were. Using fastp at Q25 and MiXCR, TCRdb reprocessed the public reads and kept productive beta chains. In this record, the V and J calls reflect TCRdb's handling and not the investigators' own analysis. The sample table holds fewer than 40,000 clones, of which 15% were seen once. About 19% of the sample rests with the top ten.

Before undergoing thyroid surgery, none of the patients had been given any kind of treatment. The study retrospectively analysed patient clinical samples collected from the early 2010s to the late 2010s using T-cell receptor beta sequencing. The TCR was taken from a male donor with papillary thyroid cancer or a benign thyroid nodule (not recorded which). Some clones in this sample may be carry-over from other donors' samples. The rearrangement combines TRBV6-6 with TRBJ2-5, with TRBD2 matching 7 junction bases. Sequenced: blood. This receptor has the CDR3 CASSYSRLASAETQYF. The nucleotide sequence is given as TGTGCCAGCAGTTACTCGAGACTAGCCTCGGCAGAGACCCAGTACTTC.